Listed below are T cell receptor beta chains from one sample, sequenced in a study of T-cell reconstitution after alpha-beta-depleted transplantation in children. TCRdb re-called the PCR reads through MiXCR, storing one row per CDR3 protein. The data contain roughly 400,000 distinct CDR3 sequences, roughly 43% of them singletons. Sequencing was performed on PBMCs, taken before TCRalphabeta/CD19-depleted stem cell transplant. Source of these receptors: a girl aged 2 to 10 with aplastic anemia, due to receive a stem cell transplant. Each CDR3 is given with its conserved first and last residue. A D gene is named only where the DNA matches it firmly. Clone sizes are given selectively: once, few, many, or a class where the clone is expanded.

TRBV20-1	.	TRBJ1-1	many	13	TGCAGTGCTAGAGATCCACGGAACACTGAAGCTTTCTTT	CSARDPRNTEAFF
TRBV7-2	TRBD1	TRBJ1-4	few	15	TGTGCCAGCAGCTTAGCCAGCAGGCGCTCAGGGGGACTGTTTTTT	CASSLASRRSGGLFF
TRBV9	.	TRBJ2-6	.	16	TGTGCCAGCAGCGTCGTACCGAGCTCTGGGGCCAACGTCCTGACTTTC	CASSVVPSSGANVLTF
TRBV20-1	.	TRBJ2-1	many	11	TGCAGTGCCAGAATCCTCAATGAGCAGTTCTTC	CSARILNEQFF
TRBV6-1	TRBD1	TRBJ2-7	many	14	TGTGCCAGCACGGGCAGGGACAGGGGCTACGAGCAGTACTTC	CASTGRDRGYEQYF
TRBV6-1	.	TRBJ1-5	few	14	TGTGCCAGCAGTGGGCCAAGCGGGAATCAGCCCCAGCATTTT	CASSGPSGNQPQHF
TRBV5-1	TRBD1	TRBJ2-5	many	14	TGTGCCAGCAGTTTCGGGACAGGGGAAGAGACCCAGTACTTC	CASSFGTGEETQYF
TRBV6-5	.	TRBJ2-5	.	13	TGTGCCAGCAGTTACTCAGAAGTTACGCCCCAGTACTTC	CASSYSEVTPQYF
TRBV18	.	TRBJ2-3	.	16	TGTGCCAGCTCACCAGGCAGTAACAGAGGCACAGATACGCAGTATTTT	CASSPGSNRGTDTQYF
TRBV5-1	TRBD2	TRBJ2-7	few	14	TGCGCCAGCAGCTTGGTAGGACTAGTGAGGGAGCAGTACTTC	CASSLVGLVREQYF
TRBV9	TRBD2	TRBJ2-1	many	17	TGTGCCAGCAGCGTAGCTCCGGGGAGGGTATCCTACAATGAGCAGTTCTTC	CASSVAPGRVSYNEQFF
TRBV5-1	.	TRBJ2-2	.	14	TGCGCCAGCAGCCTACCACTGAACACCGGGGAGCTGTTTTTT	CASSLPLNTGELFF
TRBV5-1	.	TRBJ2-7	.	13	TGCGCCAGCAGAGTTGGTCAGGGAGCCGAGCAGTACTTC	CASRVGQGAEQYF
TRBV28	.	TRBJ1-1	many	13	TGTGCCAGCAGTTTAGCCCTTATAACTGAAGCTTTCTTT	CASSLALITEAFF
TRBV15	TRBD2	TRBJ2-7	many	14	TGTGCCACCAGCACAATAGCGGGAGCCTACGAGCAGTACTTC	CATSTIAGAYEQYF
TRBV20-1	TRBD1	TRBJ2-7	.	15	TGCAGTGCTAGTCCTCGGGACAGGGGCTACTACGAGCAGTACTTC	CSASPRDRGYYEQYF
TRBV18	TRBD1	TRBJ1-2	few	17	TGTGCCAGCTCACCTCGGGTGACAGGGATTTTGGACTATGGCTACACCTTC	CASSPRVTGILDYGYTF
TRBV12-3/TRBV12-4	.	TRBJ1-2	many	16	TGTGCCAGCAGTCCACGCTCGGGACACCCAGCCCATGGCTACACCTTC	CASSPRSGHPAHGYTF
TRBV29-1	TRBD2	TRBJ2-7	.	14	TGCAGCGTTGACGGGACTAGCGGATCCTACGAGCAGTACTTC	CSVDGTSGSYEQYF
TRBV4-1	.	TRBJ2-6	.	16	TGCGCCAGCAGCCAAGGTCTGTCCTCTGGGGCCAACGTCCTGACTTTC	CASSQGLSSGANVLTF
TRBV20-1	.	TRBJ2-7	.	12	TGCAGTGCTAGCGGGGATTACTACGAGCAGTACTTC	CSASGDYYEQYF
TRBV28	.	TRBJ1-5	.	15	TGTGCCAGCAGCGGCGGGTCCTATAGCAATCAGCCCCAGCATTTT	CASSGGSYSNQPQHF
TRBV11-2	.	TRBJ2-5	.	18	TGTGCCAGCAGCTTGGAACCTACGGGATCCCCAATCCGAGAGACCCAGTACTTC	CASSLEPTGSPIRETQYF
TRBV20-1	TRBD2	TRBJ2-2	.	17	TGCAGTGCTAGAGATCAAGCGGGGGGACCGGGCACCGGGGAGCTGTTTTTT	CSARDQAGGPGTGELFF
TRBV5-1	.	TRBJ2-5	.	14	TGCGCCAGCAGCATGGGGGTCAACCAAGAGACCCAGTACTTC	CASSMGVNQETQYF
TRBV7-8	TRBD1	TRBJ1-1	.	14	TGTGCCAGCAGCTTCGGACAGGGTTTCGCTGAAGCTTTCTTT	CASSFGQGFAEAFF
TRBV5-1	.	TRBJ2-5	.	15	TGCGCCAGCAGCTTGGGCGACAGAAACCAAGAGACCCAGTACTTC	CASSLGDRNQETQYF
TRBV7-6	.	TRBJ2-2	.	16	TGTGCCAGCAGCTTAGAGGGGGAGGGATCCACCGGGGAGCTGTTTTTT	CASSLEGEGSTGELFF
TRBV10-3	TRBD2	TRBJ2-1	once	13	TGTGCCATCAGTGGAGCGGGAGAGGATGAGCAGTTCTTC	CAISGAGEDEQFF
TRBV20-1	.	TRBJ2-6	few	15	TGCAGTGCTAGGGTCCGGATATCTGGGGCCAACGTCCTGACTTTC	CSARVRISGANVLTF
TRBV9	.	TRBJ2-3	many	15	TGTGCCAGCAGCATGAGTATCGGCTTTGCAGATACGCAGTATTTT	CASSMSIGFADTQYF
TRBV20-1	TRBD2	TRBJ2-7	once	14	TGCAGTGTCGGGAGGGCAGGGGAACCCTACGAGCAGTACTTC	CSVGRAGEPYEQYF
TRBV6-2/TRBV6-3	TRBD2	TRBJ2-1	.	15	TGTGCCAGCTCCCTACCCGGGACTAGGAGGGATGAGCAGTTCTTC	CASSLPGTRRDEQFF
TRBV5-1	TRBD1	TRBJ1-4	many	17	TGCGCCAGCAGCTTGTTTCAGGGGGCGCGAGGTAATGAAAAACTGTTTTTT	CASSLFQGARGNEKLFF
TRBV5-1	.	TRBJ2-3	.	15	TGCGCCAGCAGCTCCCTGGGGCTTTTAGCAGATACGCAGTATTTT	CASSSLGLLADTQYF
TRBV11-2	TRBD2	TRBJ2-1	.	15	TGTGCCAGCAGCCGCTCGGGGGGACGGCAAGTAGAGCAGTTCTTC	CASSRSGGRQVEQFF
TRBV15	.	TRBJ1-4	few	13	TGTGCCACCAGCGCTCCTCGAAATGAAAAACTGTTTTTT	CATSAPRNEKLFF
TRBV6-1	.	TRBJ2-7	few	19	TGTGCCAGCAGTCGAAAATATCGAGGCGGCGCGGGGAATTCCTACGAGCAGTACTTC	CASSRKYRGGAGNSYEQYF
TRBV18	.	TRBJ1-3	.	17	TGTGCCAGCTCAGGACCGACAGGAGGGAGCTCTGGAAACACCATATATTTT	CASSGPTGGSSGNTIYF
TRBV6-5	.	TRBJ2-2	.	12	TGTGCCACGGCGGAGGGGGCCGGGGAGCTGTTTTTT	CATAEGAGELFF
TRBV20-1	.	TRBJ2-7	many	14	TGCAGTGCTAGACTGGCGGGTCCCCGCTACGAGCAGTACTTC	CSARLAGPRYEQYF
TRBV5-1	.	TRBJ2-4	.	17	TGCGCCAGCAGCTTGGACGAACTAGGAAGAGCCAAAAACATTCAGTACTTC	CASSLDELGRAKNIQYF
TRBV12-3/TRBV12-4	.	TRBJ2-5	many	13	TGTGCCAGCAGTTTTACGTTTGGAGAGACCCAGTACTTC	CASSFTFGETQYF
TRBV7-9	.	TRBJ1-1	many	14	TGTGCCAGCAGCTTGGGCAGGGACAACACTGAAGCTTTCTTT	CASSLGRDNTEAFF
TRBV12-3/TRBV12-4	.	TRBJ2-7	many	13	TGTGCCAGTTCAGGGAATTGGTCCTACGAGCAGTACTTC	CASSGNWSYEQYF
TRBV18	TRBD2	TRBJ2-3	once	16	TGTGCCAGCTCGCGCCGACTAGCGGGAGAACGGGGCACGCAGTATTTT	CASSRRLAGERGTQYF
TRBV5-1	.	TRBJ2-2	.	15	TGCGCCAGCAGCCCTCAGGGGTCGTACACCGGGGAGCTGTTTTTT	CASSPQGSYTGELFF
TRBV6-1	TRBD2	TRBJ2-7	.	15	TGTGCCAGCAGGGATCTAGCGGGAAATTTCTACGAGCAGTACTTC	CASRDLAGNFYEQYF
TRBV20-1	TRBD1	TRBJ2-4	many	14	TGCAGTGCTCTTCAACAGGGGATTAAAAACATTCAGTACTTC	CSALQQGIKNIQYF